The entry below describes one T cell receptor (beta chain). V was pared by 6 bases and J by 2 bases, with 25 bases between. The CDR3 contains 19 residues. Germline CDR1 and CDR2: MNHEY and SMNVEV (reference sequence). As processed by the authors: How many nucleated cells were present was estimated from reference gene primer amplification. Assay: immunoSEQ multiplex PCR; the TCRdb copy retains only in-frame clones and omits some. Clone size and the V and J calls come from that table; the DNA yielded D and trimming. This sample has 140,000 or so clones, with approximately 89% found just once. The source of the sample is a study of blood T cell repertoires in COVID-19.

The clonotype originates from a man between 60 and 75 years old with active or convalescent COVID-19. The chain recombines TRBV27 with TRBJ2-2, with D maybe TRBD2 (5 bases). Sample: peripheral blood. In nucleotides, the CDR3 is TGTGCCAGCAGCTCCGACGTTTTGGGCAGGAGCGGAAACACCGGGGAGCTGTTTTTT. Translated, it gives CASSSDVLGRSGNTGELFF.